This T cell receptor beta chain was recovered during a study of blood T cell repertoires in COVID-19. V lost 4 bases and J 4 bases, leaving 5 bases between the germline ends. The CDR3 has 11 amino acids. Germline loops: CDR1 SQVTM, CDR2 ANQGSEA. Individuals drawn from approximately 26 US areas were roughly 18 to 89 years old. The assay was immunoSEQ multiplex PCR, and TCRdb's table has in-frame clones only and misses some. The data contain 210,000 or so clones, 70% to 90% of them singletons. The specimen sequenced was PBMCs or T cells enriched from blood (not recorded which). The origin of this receptor is a young man who had recovered from COVID-19. V gene TRBV29-1 combines with J gene TRBJ2-4, with D hard to call. The CDR3 reads CSVGLKNIQYF. As DNA, the CDR3 is TGCAGCGTTGGACTGAAAAACATTCAGTACTTC.